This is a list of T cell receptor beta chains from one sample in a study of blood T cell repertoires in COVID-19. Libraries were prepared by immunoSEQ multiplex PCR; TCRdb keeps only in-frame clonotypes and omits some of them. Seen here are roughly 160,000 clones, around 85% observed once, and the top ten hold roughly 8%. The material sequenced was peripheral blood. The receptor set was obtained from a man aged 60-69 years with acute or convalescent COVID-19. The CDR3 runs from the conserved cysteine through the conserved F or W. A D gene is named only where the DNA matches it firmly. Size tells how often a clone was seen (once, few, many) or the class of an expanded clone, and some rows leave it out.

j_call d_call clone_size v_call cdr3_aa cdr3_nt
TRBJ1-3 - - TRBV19 CASSTRDGSGNTIYF TGTGCCAGTAGTACCAGGGATGGCTCTGGAAACACCATATATTTT
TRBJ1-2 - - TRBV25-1 CASSQGWGYTF TGTGCCAGCAGCCAGGGATGGGGCTACACCTTC
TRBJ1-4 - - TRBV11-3 CASSLLQKSTNEKLFF TGTGCCAGCAGCTTATTACAGAAATCAACTAATGAAAAACTGTTTTTT
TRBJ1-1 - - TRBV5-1 CASSDKRNMNTEAFF TGCGCCAGCAGCGATAAGAGGAACATGAACACTGAAGCTTTCTTT
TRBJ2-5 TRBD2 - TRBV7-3 CASSRLGGQETQYF TGTGCCAGCAGCCGCTTGGGGGGGCAAGAGACCCAGTACTTC
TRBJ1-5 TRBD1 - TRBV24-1 CATSPGQGWGNQPQHF TGTGCCACCAGCCCGGGACAGGGATGGGGCAATCAGCCCCAGCATTTT
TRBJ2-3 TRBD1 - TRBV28 CASGRQGTTDTQYF TGTGCCAGCGGTCGACAGGGAACCACAGATACGCAGTATTTT
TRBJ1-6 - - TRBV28 CASSFDRSTTHF TGTGCCAGCAGTTTTGACAGGTCGACTACCCACTTT
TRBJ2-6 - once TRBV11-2 CASSLIPGVESGANVLTF TGTGCCAGCAGCTTAATACCAGGGGTCGAATCTGGGGCCAACGTCCTGACTTTC
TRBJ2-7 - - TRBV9 CASSVGGDTYEQYF TGTGCCAGCAGCGTAGGCGGCGATACCTACGAGCAGTACTTC
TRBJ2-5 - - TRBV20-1 CSASVELETQYF TGCAGTGCTAGTGTAGAGTTGGAGACCCAGTACTTC
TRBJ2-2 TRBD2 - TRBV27 CASSPWVAGGAGELFF TGTGCCAGCAGTCCGTGGGTAGCGGGAGGAGCCGGGGAGCTGTTTTTT
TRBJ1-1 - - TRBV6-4 CASRSDGIQGTEAFF TGTGCCAGTCGATCAGACGGAATCCAGGGCACTGAAGCTTTCTTT
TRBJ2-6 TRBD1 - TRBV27 CASSPRGFGANVLTF TGTGCCAGCAGTCCCAGGGGGTTCGGGGCCAACGTCCTGACTTTC
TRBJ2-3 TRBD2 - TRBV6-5 CASSSRDYTDTQYF TGTGCCAGCTCAAGTAGGGACTATACAGATACGCAGTATTTT
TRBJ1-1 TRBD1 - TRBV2 CASSLDRVGTEAFF TGTGCCAGCAGTTTAGACAGGGTGGGCACTGAAGCTTTCTTT
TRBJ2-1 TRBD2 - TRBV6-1 CASSEYFPASGVYEQFF TGTGCCAGCAGTGAATACTTTCCGGCTAGCGGGGTATATGAGCAGTTCTTC
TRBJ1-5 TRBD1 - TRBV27 CASRGTGGWDQPQHF TGTGCCAGCCGGGGGACAGGGGGTTGGGATCAGCCCCAGCATTTT
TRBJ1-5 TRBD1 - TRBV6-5 CASSLSRQGRQPQHF TGTGCCAGCAGTCTTTCAAGACAGGGGCGCCAGCCCCAGCATTTT
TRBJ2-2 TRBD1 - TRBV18 CASSPTGSGELFF TGTGCCAGCTCACCGACAGGGTCTGGGGAGCTGTTTTTT
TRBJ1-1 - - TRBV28 CATKQGNTEAFF TGTGCCACCAAACAGGGGAACACTGAAGCTTTCTTT
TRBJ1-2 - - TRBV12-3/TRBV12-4 CASSLAAVYGYTF TGTGCCAGCAGTTTAGCGGCAGTCTATGGCTACACCTTC
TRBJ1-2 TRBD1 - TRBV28 CASSYAGGYGYTF TGTGCCAGCAGTTACGCAGGGGGCTATGGCTACACCTTC
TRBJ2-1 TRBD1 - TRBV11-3 CASSAFRDSSYNEQFF TGTGCCAGCAGCGCTTTCCGGGACAGCTCCTACAATGAGCAGTTCTTC
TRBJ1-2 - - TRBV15 CATSRDRRGSGYTF TGTGCCACCAGCAGAGATAGGAGGGGATCTGGCTACACCTTC